This TCR beta chain was retrieved from a study of T cells in Graves' hyperthyroidism and ophthalmopathy. Authors of the study amplified TCR beta CDR3 regions from RNA transcripts. TCR CDR3 underwent first-round RT-PCR with the HTBI primer set. TCRdb analysed the multiplex PCR reads with MiXCR anew, one entry per CDR3 protein. The sample includes 200,000 to 300,000 distinct CDR3 sequences, approximately 16% seen only once; the top ten take around 30%. This clonotype was recorded many times. Trimming removed 4 bases at V and 0 bases at J, with 6 bases between. CDR1 and CDR2 (germline): SGHTA, FQGNSA. This CDR3 region has 13 residues.

V is TRBV7-2 and J is TRBJ1-1, with unresolved D. The sequence was collected from a woman aged 18-29 years with Graves' ophthalmopathy. Sequencing input: blood. For the CDR3, the DNA is TGTGCCAGCAGCTGGGCTATGAACACTGAAGCTTTCTTT. The encoded protein is CASSWAMNTEAFF.